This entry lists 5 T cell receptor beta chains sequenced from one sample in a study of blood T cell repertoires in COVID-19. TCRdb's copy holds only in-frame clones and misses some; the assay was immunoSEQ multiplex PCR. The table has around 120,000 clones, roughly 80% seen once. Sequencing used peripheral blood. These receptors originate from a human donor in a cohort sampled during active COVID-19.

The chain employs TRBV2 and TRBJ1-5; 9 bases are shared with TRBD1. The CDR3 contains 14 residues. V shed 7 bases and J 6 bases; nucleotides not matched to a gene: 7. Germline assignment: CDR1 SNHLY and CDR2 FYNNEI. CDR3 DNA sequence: TGTGCCAGCAATGGACAGGGGAAGGGTCAGCCCCAGCATTTT. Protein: CASNGQGKGQPQHF.

CDR3 DNA: TGTGCCAGCACCCGAAGCCGGAATCAGCCCCAGCATTTT. Amino acid sequence: CASTRSRNQPQHF. The genes are TRBV12-3 or TRBV12-4 and TRBJ1-5; D is unresolved. CDR3 length equals 13 residues. Trimming removed 7 bases at V and 4 bases at J, with 11 bases between.

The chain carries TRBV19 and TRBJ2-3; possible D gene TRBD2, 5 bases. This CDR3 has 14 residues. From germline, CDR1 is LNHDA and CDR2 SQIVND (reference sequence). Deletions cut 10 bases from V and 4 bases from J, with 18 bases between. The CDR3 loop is CATQLALRSDTQYF. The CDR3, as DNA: TGTGCCACTCAGCTAGCTCTGAGGTCAGATACGCAGTATTTT.

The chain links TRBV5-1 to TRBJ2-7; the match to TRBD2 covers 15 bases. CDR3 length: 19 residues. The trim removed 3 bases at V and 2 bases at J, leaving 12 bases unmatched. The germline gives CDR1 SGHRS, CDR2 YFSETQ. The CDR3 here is CASSWPAGTSGGHTYEQYF. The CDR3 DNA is TGCGCCAGCAGCTGGCCAGCCGGGACTAGCGGGGGGCATACCTACGAGCAGTACTTC.

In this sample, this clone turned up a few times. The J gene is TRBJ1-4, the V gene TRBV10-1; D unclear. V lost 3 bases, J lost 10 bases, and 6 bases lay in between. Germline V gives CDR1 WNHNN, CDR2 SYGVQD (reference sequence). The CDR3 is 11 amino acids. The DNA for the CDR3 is TGCGCCAGCAGTGACACGCGAAAACTGTTTTTT. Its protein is CASSDTRKLFF.